This is a list of T cell receptor beta chains from one sample in a study of T-cell reconstitution after alpha-beta-depleted transplantation in children. In TCRdb, the PCR reads were re-called with MiXCR into one record per CDR3 protein. The sample yields approximately 240,000 distinct CDR3 sequences, around 9.9% seen once. The material sequenced was PBMCs, taken before TCRalphabeta/CD19-depleted stem cell transplant. Receptor source: a child less than two years old with acute myeloid leukemia, due to receive a stem cell transplant. The CDR3 runs from the conserved cysteine through the conserved F or W. The D gene is left open where the match is weak. Clone size, where shown, is once, few, many, or a class for clones that have expanded.

>NA|TRBV28|TRBJ2-2|many
TGTGCCAGCAGTTTATCATGGCTGGGCGGGGAGCTGTTTTTT
CASSLSWLGGELFF
>NA|TRBV29-1|TRBJ2-3|NA
TGCAGCAGCACGGGTCGGTTACCAGATACGCAGTATTTT
CSSTGRLPDTQYF
>TRBD2|TRBV7-6|TRBJ2-1|NA
TGTGCCAGCACGGTCGCGGGGGGTTCTTACAATGAGCAGTTCTTC
CASTVAGGSYNEQFF
>TRBD2|TRBV7-2|TRBJ2-1|many
TGTGCCAGCTTCTCGACTAGCGGGGTCTCCTACAATGAGCAGTTCTTC
CASFSTSGVSYNEQFF
>NA|TRBV7-6|TRBJ2-3|many
TGTGCCAGCAGCTTAGCTCCGGGGGTTTCCACAGATACGCAGTATTTT
CASSLAPGVSTDTQYF
>NA|TRBV12-3/TRBV12-4|TRBJ2-1|many
TGTGCCAGCAGTTTAGGGGAACAAGGGGACAATGAGCAGTTCTTC
CASSLGEQGDNEQFF
>NA|TRBV29-1|TRBJ2-7|many
TGCAGCGGTGGAAGCGGATCCTACGAGCAGTACTTC
CSGGSGSYEQYF
>TRBD1|TRBV5-1|TRBJ2-2|many
TGCGCCAGCAGTAGACAGGGGGCAACTGATGGCACCGGGGAGCTGTTTTTT
CASSRQGATDGTGELFF
>NA|TRBV10-3|TRBJ1-4|many
TGTGCCATCAGTGAAGGGGAAAAACTGTTTTTT
CAISEGEKLFF
>TRBD2|TRBV28|TRBJ2-1|many
TGTGCCAGCAGTCTTCTTACTAGCGGGAGTTCCTACAATGAGCAGTTCTTC
CASSLLTSGSSYNEQFF
>NA|TRBV29-1|TRBJ1-1|NA
TGCAGCGTGGCTGGACAGATTGAAGCTTTCTTT
CSVAGQIEAFF
>TRBD2|TRBV11-2|TRBJ2-3|many
TGTGCCAGCAGCTTAGGCAATAGCGGGAGGACAGATACGCAGTATTTT
CASSLGNSGRTDTQYF
>NA|TRBV3-1|TRBJ2-7|few
TGTGCCAGCAGCCAAGGTAACGAGGACTTTTACGAGCAGTACTTC
CASSQGNEDFYEQYF
>NA|TRBV6-5|TRBJ1-2|NA
TGTGCCAGCAGTTTCAGGGAGGAGGGCTATGGCTACACCTTC
CASSFREEGYGYTF
>TRBD2|TRBV12-3/TRBV12-4|TRBJ2-2|many
TGTGCCAGCGGACTAGCGGGTAACGGGGAGCTGTTTTTT
CASGLAGNGELFF
>NA|TRBV29-1|TRBJ2-3|many
TGCAGCGTTGAAGTGGCAGATACGCAGTATTTT
CSVEVADTQYF
>TRBD1|TRBV28|TRBJ2-2|many
TGTGCCAGCGGCGAAACAGGGGTCGCCGGGGAGCTGTTTTTT
CASGETGVAGELFF
>TRBD1|TRBV20-1|TRBJ1-1|many
TGCAGTGCCACGAACGCAGGGGGAGGAGGTACTGAAGCTTTCTTT
CSATNAGGGGTEAFF
>NA|TRBV18|TRBJ1-3|many
TGTGCCAGCTCACCGGCTTGGGGTGTCTCTGGAAACACCATATATTTT
CASSPAWGVSGNTIYF
>NA|TRBV5-1|TRBJ2-2|many
TGCGCCAGCAGCTTGGAAGCAGTCTTGAACACCGGGGAGCTGTTTTTT
CASSLEAVLNTGELFF
>TRBD2|TRBV6-1|TRBJ2-3|many
TGTGCCAGCAGAGGGACTAGCGGGAGGGGATTCATAGATACGCAGTATTTT
CASRGTSGRGFIDTQYF
>NA|TRBV12-3/TRBV12-4|TRBJ1-2|many
TGTGCCAGCTGTTTTGGTCCAGGAACTAACTATGGCTACACCTTC
CASCFGPGTNYGYTF
>NA|TRBV16|TRBJ1-6|few
TGTGCCAGCAGCCAATCCATCCTCAGACAAGCGAGTTCACCCCTCCACTTT
CASSQSILRQASSPLHF
>TRBD2|TRBV29-1|TRBJ2-3|many
TGCAGCGTTGAGGGACTAGCGGCGGATACGCAGTATTTT
CSVEGLAADTQYF
>NA|TRBV12-3/TRBV12-4|TRBJ2-3|many
TGTGCCAGCATTCCAGGGGGGAGCACAGATACGCAGTATTTT
CASIPGGSTDTQYF
>TRBD2|TRBV9|TRBJ2-1|many
TGTGCCAGCAGCGTAGGACTAGCGGGAGTCAACAATGAGCAGTTCTTC
CASSVGLAGVNNEQFF
>TRBD2|TRBV5-4|TRBJ2-4|few
TGTGCCAGCGCCCTTGGGGGGGGGGAAAGCAAAAACATTCAGTACTTC
CASALGGGESKNIQYF
>TRBD1|TRBV7-2|TRBJ1-5|few
TGTGCCAGCAGCCATCACCGTGGGACAGGGACTCAGCCCCAGCATTTT
CASSHHRGTGTQPQHF
>NA|TRBV29-1|TRBJ2-2|many
TGCAGCGTGGCTCGATCGAACACCGGGGAGCTGTTTTTT
CSVARSNTGELFF
>NA|TRBV2|TRBJ1-1|many
TGTGCCAGCAGTTTGGGACTTGGGACTGAAGCTTTCTTT
CASSLGLGTEAFF
>NA|TRBV7-9|TRBJ1-4|many
TGTGCCAGCAGCTTAGCCCTGGACGTTAACCTAAATGAAAAACTGTTTTTT
CASSLALDVNLNEKLFF
>TRBD1|TRBV7-2|TRBJ1-1|many
TGTGCCAGCAGCCAAAATCAGGGGGCAAGAGCTTTCTTT
CASSQNQGARAFF
>TRBD1|TRBV29-1|TRBJ1-1|many
TGCAGCGGGGACAGGCTCGGAGTGGCTTTCTTT
CSGDRLGVAFF
>TRBD2|TRBV12-3/TRBV12-4|TRBJ2-7|NA
TGTGCCAGCAGTTTTCTAGCGGGAGTCGAGCAGTACTTC
CASSFLAGVEQYF
>NA|TRBV3-1|TRBJ2-3|many
TGTGCCAGCAGCCAAGGAATTAGTAGCGATACGCAGTATTTT
CASSQGISSDTQYF
>TRBD2|TRBV20-1|TRBJ2-3|many
TGCAGTGCTCCCACTAGCGGGACAACAGATACGCAGTATTTT
CSAPTSGTTDTQYF
>TRBD1|TRBV5-5|TRBJ2-5|NA
TGTGCCAGCAGCTCGGGGACAGGGGTCGCGGAGACCCAGTACTTC
CASSSGTGVAETQYF
>NA|TRBV4-3|TRBJ2-7|many
TGCGCCAGCAGCCAAGATCACGGGGTAGAGTACGAGCAGTACTTC
CASSQDHGVEYEQYF